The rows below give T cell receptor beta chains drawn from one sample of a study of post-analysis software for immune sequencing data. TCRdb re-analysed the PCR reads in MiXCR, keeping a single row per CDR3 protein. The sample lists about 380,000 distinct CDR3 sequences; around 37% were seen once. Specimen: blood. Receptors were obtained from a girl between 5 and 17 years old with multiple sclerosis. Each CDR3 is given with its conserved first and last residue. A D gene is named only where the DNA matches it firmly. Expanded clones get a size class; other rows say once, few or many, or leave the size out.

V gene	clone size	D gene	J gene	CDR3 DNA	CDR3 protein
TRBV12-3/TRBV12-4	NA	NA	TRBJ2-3	TGCGCCAGCAGTTTATTTGGCGGGAGCACAGATACGCAGTATTTT	CASSLFGGSTDTQYF
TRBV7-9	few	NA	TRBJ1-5	TGTGCCAGCAGCTTATCCGGGGGGTCCCCCAGCAATCAGCCCCAGCATTTT	CASSLSGGSPSNQPQHF
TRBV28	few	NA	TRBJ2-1	TGTGCCAGCAGGACGGCGGGGGCCACGGGGTTCTTC	CASRTAGATGFF
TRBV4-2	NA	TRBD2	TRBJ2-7	TGTGCCAGCAGCCAAGAGGGACTAGCGGGAGTCTACGAGCAGTACTTC	CASSQEGLAGVYEQYF
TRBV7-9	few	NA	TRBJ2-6	TGTGCCAGCAGCTTCGGCAGGGCTGCTGGGGCCAACGTCCTGACTTTC	CASSFGRAAGANVLTF
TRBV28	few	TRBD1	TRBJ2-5	TGTGCCAGCACAACGCACAGGGGGCCGGAGACCCAGTACTTC	CASTTHRGPETQYF
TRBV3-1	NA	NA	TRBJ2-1	TGTGCCAGCAGTCTTAGAGGGCAAGGTGAGCAGTTCTTC	CASSLRGQGEQFF
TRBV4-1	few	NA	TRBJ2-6	TGCGCCAGCAGCCAGAGAGGGGGGAACGGGGCCAACGTCCTGACTTTC	CASSQRGGNGANVLTF
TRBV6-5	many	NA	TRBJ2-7	TGTGCCAGCAGCTTCGGGGCAGGGGATAACTACGAGCAGTACTTC	CASSFGAGDNYEQYF
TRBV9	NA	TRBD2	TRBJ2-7	TGTGCCAGCAGCGTAGGGACTAGCGGATCCGTAGGGAGCTACGAGCAGTACTTC	CASSVGTSGSVGSYEQYF
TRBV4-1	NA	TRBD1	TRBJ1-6	TGCGCCAGCAGCCCGAACCCGGGACAGGGGACTGGGTCACCCCTCCACTTT	CASSPNPGQGTGSPLHF
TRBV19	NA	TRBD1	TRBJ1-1	TGTGCCAGTAAGGGGGTTGACAGGGGAAGAACTGAAGCTTTCTTT	CASKGVDRGRTEAFF
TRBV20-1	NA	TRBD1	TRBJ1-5	TGCAGTGCGCAGACAGGGGGCCGGGGTCAGCCCCAGCATTTT	CSAQTGGRGQPQHF
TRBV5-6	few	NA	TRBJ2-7	TGTGCCAGCAGCTTGGCCGTTCCGGATGGGGTATACGAGCAGTACTTC	CASSLAVPDGVYEQYF
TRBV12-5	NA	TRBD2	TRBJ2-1	TGTGCTAGTGGTCTCGGACTAGACGACTACAATGAGCAGTTCTTC	CASGLGLDDYNEQFF
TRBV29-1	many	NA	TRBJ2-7	TGCAGCGTCCAGTACCTGTACGAGCAGTACTTC	CSVQYLYEQYF
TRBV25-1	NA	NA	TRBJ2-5	TGTGCCAGCAGTTCCGTAGGAGGGGTTGGAGAGACCCAGTACTTC	CASSSVGGVGETQYF
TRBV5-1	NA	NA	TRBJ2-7	TGCGCCAGCAGCTTGGGGCATCTTGGGGCGGCCTACGAGCAGTACTTC	CASSLGHLGAAYEQYF
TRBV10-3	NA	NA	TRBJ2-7	TGTGCCATCAGTGAGTCCCCTCAGGGGAACGAGCAGTACTTC	CAISESPQGNEQYF
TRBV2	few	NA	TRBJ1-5	TGTGCCAGCAGCGCCGAAACAGGGTTCAATCAGCCCCAGCATTTT	CASSAETGFNQPQHF
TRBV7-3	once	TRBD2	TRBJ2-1	TGTGCCAGTAGCTTAATGGGCGGGGGGGCCGACAATGAGCAGTTCTTC	CASSLMGGGADNEQFF
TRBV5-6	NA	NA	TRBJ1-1	TGTGCCAGCAGCTCCGTACAGGGCTTGAACACTGAAGCTTTCTTT	CASSSVQGLNTEAFF
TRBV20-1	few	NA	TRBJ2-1	TGCAGTGCTTCCACCTATTATCACAATGAGCAGTTCTTC	CSASTYYHNEQFF
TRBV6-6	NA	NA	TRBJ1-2	TGTGCCAGCAGTTACGGGTCCTATGGCTACACCTTC	CASSYGSYGYTF
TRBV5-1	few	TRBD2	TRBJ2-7	TGCGCCAGCAGCTTGTCCCTAGCGGGAGTCTACGAGCAGTACTTC	CASSLSLAGVYEQYF
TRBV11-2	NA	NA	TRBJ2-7	TGTGCCAGCAGCTTAGATTGGGGCCGGTGGCCCTACGAGCAGTACTTC	CASSLDWGRWPYEQYF
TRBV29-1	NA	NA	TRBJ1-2	TGCAGCGTTGAACCCCCCCTCGAGAGGGAAGGGTATGGCTACACCTTC	CSVEPPLEREGYGYTF
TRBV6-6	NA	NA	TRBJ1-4	TGTGCCAGCAGTTCCGGACGGCAACTGTTTTTT	CASSSGRQLFF
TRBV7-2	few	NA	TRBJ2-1	TGTGCCAGCAGCTGGACCCATTATGAGCAGTTCTTC	CASSWTHYEQFF
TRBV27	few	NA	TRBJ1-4	TGTGCCAGCAGCATACCCGTGGGGGGAACTAATGAAAAACTGTTTTTT	CASSIPVGGTNEKLFF
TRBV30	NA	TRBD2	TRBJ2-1	TGTGCCTGGAGCCGGCCGGGGGGGAAAATCGGGCAGTTCTTC	CAWSRPGGKIGQFF
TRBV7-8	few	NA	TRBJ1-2	TGTGCCAGCAGCTTAGCGGGGGCAGGGATGGAGGGCTACACCTTC	CASSLAGAGMEGYTF
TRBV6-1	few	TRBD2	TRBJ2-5	TGTGCCAGCAGTAGGACTAGCGCGGTGGCGGAGACCCAGTACTTC	CASSRTSAVAETQYF
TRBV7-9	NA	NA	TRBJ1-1	TGTGCCAGCAGATCCGGGACAGAAGCTTTCTTT	CASRSGTEAFF
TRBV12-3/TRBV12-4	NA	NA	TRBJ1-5	TGTGCCAGCAGTTTAACAGGGCGTAACGATCAGCCCCAGCATTTT	CASSLTGRNDQPQHF
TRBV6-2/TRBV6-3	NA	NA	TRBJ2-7	TGTGCCAGCAGTTACGGCAGGGCGGGCTACGAGCAGTACTTC	CASSYGRAGYEQYF
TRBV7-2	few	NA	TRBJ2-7	TGTGCCAGCAGCCCCCTGTGGTCGGGCAATGCCTACGAGCAGTACTTC	CASSPLWSGNAYEQYF
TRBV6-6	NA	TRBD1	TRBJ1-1	TGTGCCAGCAGTTACGGGACAGGGGAAATTTTCACTGAAGCTTTCTTT	CASSYGTGEIFTEAFF
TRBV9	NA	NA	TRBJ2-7	TGTGCCGGCAGCGTAGGAGGGGAGCTCCAGCAGTACTTC	CAGSVGGELQQYF
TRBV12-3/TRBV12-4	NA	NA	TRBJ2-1	TGTGCCAGCAGGCCCGGGGCCTACAATGAGCAGTTCTTC	CASRPGAYNEQFF
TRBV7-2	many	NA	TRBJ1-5	TGTGCCAGCAGCTTACATGGAGGGGGTAATCAGCCCCAGCATTTT	CASSLHGGGNQPQHF
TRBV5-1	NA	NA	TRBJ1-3	TGCGCCAGCAGCTTCATACCAGGAGTCTCTGGAAACACCATATATTTT	CASSFIPGVSGNTIYF
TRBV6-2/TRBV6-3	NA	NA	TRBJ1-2	TGTGCCAGCAGTGTACGGGAACCTAACTATGGCTACACCTTC	CASSVREPNYGYTF
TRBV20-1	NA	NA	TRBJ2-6	TGCAGTGCTAGCAACAGATTAACGGGGGCCAACGTCCTGACTTTC	CSASNRLTGANVLTF
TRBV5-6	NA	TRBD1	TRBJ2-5	TGTGCCAGCAGCTTGGTGGGACAGCTCCAAGAGACCCAGTACTTC	CASSLVGQLQETQYF
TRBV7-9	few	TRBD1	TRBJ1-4	TGTGCCAGCAGCTTAGGACAGGGGGATGAAAAACTGTTTTTT	CASSLGQGDEKLFF